This is a list of T cell receptor beta chains from one sample in a study of T cells in Graves' hyperthyroidism and ophthalmopathy. In TCRdb, the multiplex PCR reads were re-called with MiXCR into one record per CDR3 protein. The data hold approximately 560,000 distinct CDR3 sequences, with around 45% observed a single time. The sequencing sample was made of peripheral blood or thyroid tissue (not recorded which). These receptors originate from a woman aged 18-29 years with Graves' hyperthyroidism. Both conserved end residues are part of each CDR3. D genes are given only for firm matches. The size field is filled for only some rows; it gives once, few, many or a size class.

D gene | clone size | J gene | V gene | CDR3 length | CDR3 DNA | CDR3 protein
TRBD2 | NA | TRBJ2-7 | TRBV9 | 17 | TGTGCCAGCAGCTTAGGTTTCCTAGCGGGAGCCACCTACGAGCAGTACTTC | CASSLGFLAGATYEQYF
NA | NA | TRBJ1-5 | TRBV7-2 | 14 | TGTGCCAGCAGCCAAGATTGGGGGGAGCAGCCCCAGCATTTT | CASSQDWGEQPQHF
TRBD1 | NA | TRBJ1-2 | TRBV25-1 | 15 | TGTGCCAGCAGTGATCCCGGGACAGCGCAATATGGCTACACCTTC | CASSDPGTAQYGYTF
TRBD1 | NA | TRBJ2-2 | TRBV2 | 13 | TGTGCCAGCAGCCAACAGGGGGCCGGGGAGCTGTTTTTT | CASSQQGAGELFF
TRBD2 | few | TRBJ2-7 | TRBV2 | 15 | TGTGCCAGCAGTGAAACCCAGCGGGGTACCTACGAGCAGTACTTC | CASSETQRGTYEQYF
TRBD1 | NA | TRBJ1-1 | TRBV10-3 | 15 | TGTGCCATCAGAGTTCACACAGGGGGAGACACTGAAGCTTTCTTT | CAIRVHTGGDTEAFF
NA | NA | TRBJ2-1 | TRBV7-9 | 14 | TGTGCCAGCAGCTTTAGCGGCCTCAATAATGAGCAGTTCTTC | CASSFSGLNNEQFF
TRBD1 | NA | TRBJ2-7 | TRBV5-1 | 16 | TGCGCCAGCAGCTCTAACCGAGAGGGGGCGATGGGAGAGCAGTACTTC | CASSSNREGAMGEQYF
TRBD2 | NA | TRBJ2-7 | TRBV7-8 | 16 | TGTGCCAGCAGCTTAACCAAAGCGGGAGAATTGTCCGAGCAGTACTTC | CASSLTKAGELSEQYF
TRBD1 | NA | TRBJ1-2 | TRBV10-3 | 14 | TGTGCCATCGCCAGGACAGGGGGCGGATATGGCTACACCTTC | CAIARTGGGYGYTF
NA | many | TRBJ1-4 | TRBV19 | 13 | TGTGCCAGTAGTTCAGGGAGGTGGGAAGAACTGTTTTTT | CASSSGRWEELFF
NA | NA | TRBJ1-5 | TRBV10-2 | 14 | TGCGCCAGCGTTGAACTTGGCCATGATACGCCCCAGCATTTT | CASVELGHDTPQHF
NA | few | TRBJ2-7 | TRBV20-1 | 15 | TGCAGTGCTAGCCTGTTCGCCATAGGGGCTCACGAGCAGTACTTC | CSASLFAIGAHEQYF
TRBD2 | NA | TRBJ2-2 | TRBV14 | 15 | TGTGCCAGCAGCCCTAGCGGGAGGGCCACCGGGGAGCTGTTTTTT | CASSPSGRATGELFF
TRBD1 | NA | TRBJ2-7 | TRBV29-1 | 13 | TGCAGCGCCGCTGGGACAGGGACTGACGAGCAGTACTTC | CSAAGTGTDEQYF
NA | many | TRBJ1-5 | TRBV24-1 | 17 | TGTGCCACCAGTGATCCCGCCTCATCAGGCGGCAATCAGCCCCAGCATTTT | CATSDPASSGGNQPQHF
NA | many | TRBJ2-7 | TRBV29-1 | 8 | TGCAGCGTTAGCGAGCAGTACTTC | CSVSEQYF
NA | few | TRBJ1-1 | TRBV7-2 | 13 | TGTGCCAGCATTAAGACAGGGAACACTGAAGCTTTCTTT | CASIKTGNTEAFF
TRBD1 | NA | TRBJ2-7 | TRBV12-3/TRBV12-4 | 15 | TGTGCCAGCAGTTCATCTCGGGACAGGTACGACGAGCAGTACTTC | CASSSSRDRYDEQYF
TRBD1 | few | TRBJ2-2 | TRBV7-8 | 14 | TGTGCCAGCAGCTTGGGACAGGCCACCGGGGAGCTGTTTTTT | CASSLGQATGELFF
NA | once | TRBJ1-4 | TRBV15 | 15 | TGTGCCACCAGCAGAGACCAGGGGATTAATGAAAAACTGTTTTTT | CATSRDQGINEKLFF
TRBD1 | many | TRBJ1-6 | TRBV7-8 | 14 | TGTGCCAGCAGCTTGGGACAGGGGACTTCACCCCTCCACTTT | CASSLGQGTSPLHF
TRBD1 | NA | TRBJ1-1 | TRBV2 | 15 | TGTGCCCGCACCAGTGAAGACAGGGGGCCCACTGAAGCTTTCTTT | CARTSEDRGPTEAFF
TRBD1 | many | TRBJ2-6 | TRBV7-9 | 16 | TGTGCCAGCAGCTGGGGGACAGCCTCTGGGGCCAACGTCCTGACTTTC | CASSWGTASGANVLTF
NA | few | TRBJ2-2 | TRBV12-3/TRBV12-4 | 15 | TGTGCCAGCAGTTTAACAGGGCGGAACACCGGGGAGCTGTTTTTT | CASSLTGRNTGELFF
NA | many | TRBJ2-7 | TRBV24-1 | 14 | TGTGCCACCAGTGACGCGGGACCTAACCCCGAGCAGTACTTC | CATSDAGPNPEQYF
NA | few | TRBJ1-4 | TRBV6-1 | 12 | TGTGCCAGCAGCCCCCCAGGGGAAAAACTGTTTTTT | CASSPPGEKLFF
NA | NA | TRBJ2-7 | TRBV7-9 | 14 | TGTGCCAGCGCTGGGGGGAGTGGGTCCTACGAGCAGTACTTC | CASAGGSGSYEQYF
NA | many | TRBJ2-7 | TRBV9 | 11 | TGTGCCAGCAGCGTATTTAATGAGCAGTACTTC | CASSVFNEQYF
TRBD1 | NA | TRBJ1-4 | TRBV29-1 | 13 | TGCAGCGTTGTAAGACAGGGGGATGAAAAACTGTTTTTT | CSVVRQGDEKLFF
NA | NA | TRBJ2-5 | TRBV29-1 | 13 | TGCAGCGTTGAAGGGGGGGGACAGGAGGCCCAGTACTTC | CSVEGGGQEAQYF
NA | NA | TRBJ2-7 | TRBV6-1 | 13 | TGTGCCAGCAGTGGGTTGCCCGCCTACGAGCAGTACTTC | CASSGLPAYEQYF
NA | many | TRBJ1-2 | TRBV7-2 | 15 | TGTGCCAGCAGCCGCGTACCGGGGGGCAACTATGGCTACACCTTC | CASSRVPGGNYGYTF
TRBD1 | few | TRBJ2-5 | TRBV19 | 14 | TGTGCCAGTAGTATGCAGGGGACAGAGAAGACCCAGTACTTC | CASSMQGTEKTQYF
TRBD1 | NA | TRBJ2-5 | TRBV11-2 | 15 | TGTGCCAGTTCCCTAACGACAGGGGGCGGGGAGACCCAGTACTTC | CASSLTTGGGETQYF
NA | many | TRBJ2-2 | TRBV7-8 | 14 | TGTGCCAGCAGCCTAGGGGCCCAGACCGGGGAGCTGTTTTTT | CASSLGAQTGELFF
NA | NA | TRBJ1-1 | TRBV2 | 14 | TGTGCCAGCAGTGAAGCGCTTGGCGGCACTGAAGCTTTCTTT | CASSEALGGTEAFF
NA | NA | TRBJ2-5 | TRBV20-1 | 13 | TGCAGTGCTAGAGAATCAGGGCGAGGGTCCCAGTACTTC | CSARESGRGSQYF
NA | NA | TRBJ2-2 | TRBV24-1 | 9 | TGTGCCACCAGTGAGATTCTGTTTTTT | CATSEILFF
TRBD1 | NA | TRBJ1-1 | TRBV7-2 | 14 | TGTGCCAGCAGCGCCCCGGGGAGACAGGGAAAGGCTTTCTTT | CASSAPGRQGKAFF
NA | NA | TRBJ1-6 | TRBV15 | 14 | TGTGCCACCAGCAGAGCAGGGGTTGACTCACCCCACCACTTT | CATSRAGVDSPHHF
NA | few | TRBJ2-6 | TRBV2 | 15 | TGTGCCAGCACCACCGGCGGCTCTGGGACCAACGTCCTGACTTTC | CASTTGGSGTNVLTF
TRBD2 | NA | TRBJ2-7 | TRBV4-2 | 16 | TGTGCCAGCAGCCCTGGACTAGCGGGAGACTCCTACGAGCAGTACTTC | CASSPGLAGDSYEQYF
NA | few | TRBJ1-1 | TRBV12-3/TRBV12-4 | 13 | TGTGCCAGCAGTTTACCGCCGAGTAGTGAAGCTTTCTTT | CASSLPPSSEAFF
NA | NA | TRBJ2-2 | TRBV29-1 | 13 | TGCGGCGTTGAACCGGAAAACACCGGGGAGCTGTTTTTT | CGVEPENTGELFF
TRBD2 | few | TRBJ2-7 | TRBV7-9 | 16 | TGTGCCAGCAGCATGCAGTCGGGACTAGCGCGGAACGAGCAGTACTTC | CASSMQSGLARNEQYF
TRBD1 | NA | TRBJ2-7 | TRBV10-3 | 15 | TGTGCCAGCAGTTACGGCGGGCAGGGGGCGGGTGAGCAGTACTTC | CASSYGGQGAGEQYF
NA | many | TRBJ1-2 | TRBV7-3 | 14 | TGTGCCAGCAGCACCGGGACCCAGGCCCGAGGCTACACCTTC | CASSTGTQARGYTF
TRBD2 | NA | TRBJ2-7 | TRBV6-6 | 16 | TGTGCCAGCAGTTCCCATAGACTAGCGGCACTCTACGAGCAGTACTTC | CASSSHRLAALYEQYF
TRBD2 | few | TRBJ2-2 | TRBV9 | 16 | TGTGCCAGCAGCGCGGGACTAGCGGGAGGCACCGGGGAGCTGTTTTTT | CASSAGLAGGTGELFF
NA | NA | TRBJ1-1 | TRBV10-1 | 14 | TGCGCCAGCAGAGGTGGGGGCATGAACACTGAAGCTTTCTTT | CASRGGGMNTEAFF
NA | NA | TRBJ1-4 | TRBV10-3 | 15 | TGTGCCATCAGTCCCCCGGACGTCGCTAATGAAAAACTGTTTTTT | CAISPPDVANEKLFF
NA | NA | TRBJ2-6 | TRBV7-2 | 15 | TGTGCCAGCAGCCCAGGCGGTTTGGGGGCCAACGTCCTGACTTTC | CASSPGGLGANVLTF
NA | NA | TRBJ1-2 | TRBV25-1 | 10 | TGTGCCACCCCAGGGAGTGGCTACACCTTC | CATPGSGYTF
NA | NA | TRBJ2-7 | TRBV7-9 | 14 | TGTGCCAGCAGCTTAGCCTCACTAGTCTACGAGCAGTACTTC | CASSLASLVYEQYF